One sample yielded the 17 T cell receptor beta chains listed below, sequenced in a study of T cell responses to AZD1222 COVID-19 vaccine. Profiled with immunoSEQ multiplex PCR; TCRdb holds only in-frame clones, not every one. The sample lists 95,000 to 150,000 clones; approximately 88% were seen once. The material was peripheral blood, obtained on day 0 of AZD1222 vaccination. These receptors originate from an adult in good health.

The gene calls are TRBV15 and TRBJ2-1, with D unresolved. The germline V gene encodes CDR1 LNHNV and CDR2 YYDKDF (reference sequence). Trimming took off 1 base at V and 3 bases at J, with 10 bases between the two ends. The CDR3 loop spans 15 amino acids. The CDR3 loop is CATSRVGVLYNEQFF. The CDR3 region has the DNA TGTGCCACCAGCAGAGTTGGGGTTCTCTACAATGAGCAGTTCTTC. Supplemented by reference TRBV15 and TRBJ2-1, the full variable domain reads DAMVIQNPRYQVTQFGKPVTLSCSQTLNHNVMYWYQQKSSQAPKLLFHYYDKDFNNEADTPDNFQSRRPNTSFCFLDIRSPGLGDTAMYLCATSRVGVLYNEQFFGPGTRLTVL.

This chain uses TRBV6-5 with TRBJ2-7; D is tentatively TRBD1 or TRBD2 (7 bases each). The CDR3 has 15 residues. Trimming stripped 6 bases from V and 0 bases from J, with 15 bases between. Germline CDR1 MNHEY, CDR2 SVGAGI. The CDR3 loop is CASRSRGGSSYEQYF. CDR3 nucleotides: TGTGCCAGCAGGTCCAGGGGGGGGAGCTCCTACGAGCAGTACTTC.

The rearrangement links TRBV2 to TRBJ2-2; D perhaps matches TRBD2 (6 bases). Germline CDR1 and CDR2: SNHLY and FYNNEI. V was trimmed by 4 bases and J by 5 bases, leaving 14 bases between them. The CDR3 loop spans 15 amino acids. The chain's CDR3 is CASSAVRGRTGELFF. In DNA, the CDR3 is TGTGCCAGCAGTGCCGTCCGGGGGAGGACCGGGGAGCTGTTTTTT.

The CDR3 loop is CASSVSGVSGNTIYF. CDR3 nucleotide sequence: TGTGCCAGCAGCGTATCGGGGGTCTCTGGAAACACCATATATTTT. V and J are TRBV9 and TRBJ1-3; D is perhaps TRBD1 (5 bases). The germline V and J ends were trimmed by 1 base and 0 bases, with 8 bases remaining between them. The CDR3 totals 15 residues. The V gene's germline CDR1 is SGDLS and CDR2 YYNGEE.

The V and J genes are TRBV29-1 and TRBJ2-5, with 7 positions matching TRBD1. CDR1 is SQVTM and CDR2 is ANQGSEA in the germline V gene. Losses at the gene ends were 5 bases for V and 5 bases for J; bases not matched to a gene: 11. The CDR3 covers 14 residues. CDR3 amino acids: CSVNPGQVAETQYF. The CDR3 DNA is TGCAGCGTTAACCCAGGACAGGTCGCGGAGACCCAGTACTTC. Filled out from reference TRBV29-1 and TRBJ2-5, the complete variable domain reads SAVISQKPSRDICQRGTSLTIQCQVDSQVTMMFWYRQQPGQSLTLIATANQGSEATYESGFVIDKFPISRPNLTFSTLTVSNMSPEDSSIYLCSVNPGQVAETQYFGPGTRLLVL.

The chain is built from TRBV10-3 and TRBJ1-6, with TRBD1 identical over 8 bases. This CDR3 is built from 14 residues. The germline CDR1 and CDR2 sequences are ENHRY and SYGVKD. V lost 4 bases and J lost 6; bases outside the gene matches: 2. Here the CDR3 DNA reads TGTGCCATCAGTGTGGGGACAGGTAATTCACCCCTCCACTTT. This encodes CAISVGTGNSPLHF.

V usage is TRBV28 and J usage is TRBJ1-2; 7 bases line up with TRBD1. Trimming cost V 2 bases and J 6 bases; bases outside gene matches: 3. CDR3 length: 13 amino acids. Germline CDR1 reads MDHEN; CDR2 reads SYDVKM. The CDR3 nucleotides read TGTGCCAGCAGTTTACCAGGGGGAAATGGCTACACCTTC. Protein sequence: CASSLPGGNGYTF.

Only a few counts were recorded for this clone. The chain employs TRBV6-5 and TRBJ1-5, with TRBD1 identical over 10 bases. The CDR3 is 15 amino acids. Germline V gene sequence: CDR1 MNHEY, CDR2 SVGAGI. Trimming at V came to 0 bases and at J to 5 bases, leaving 1 base not matched to a gene. CDR3 amino acids: CASSYSGTGDQPQHF. The CDR3 coding sequence is TGTGCCAGCAGTTACTCGGGGACAGGGGATCAGCCCCAGCATTTT.

This chain uses TRBV29-1 with TRBJ2-1; 9 bases agree with TRBD1. Germline CDR1 and CDR2: SQVTM and ANQGSEA. CDR3 size: 12 residues. With V trimmed by 4 bases and J by 5 bases, 0 bases remained unmatched. In nucleotides, the CDR3 is TGCAGCGTTGGGGACAGGGACAATGAGCAGTTCTTC. It codes for CSVGDRDNEQFF.

The chain joins TRBV13 to TRBJ1-3; D ambiguous. Looked up from germline, CDR1 is PRHDT and CDR2 is FYEKMQ (reference sequence). Trimming stripped 3 bases from V and 0 bases from J, with 15 bases between. The CDR3 totals 17 residues. The CDR3, as DNA: TGTGCCAGCAGCTTCACCAGGATGCCGAACTCTGGAAACACCATATATTTT. This encodes CASSFTRMPNSGNTIYF.

V is TRBV5-1 and J is TRBJ1-1; D is unresolved. V dropped 4 bases and J dropped 5 bases, with 12 bases sitting between them. CDR1 is SGHRS and CDR2 is YFSETQ in the germline V gene. The CDR3 totals 13 residues. In DNA, the CDR3 is TGCGCCAGCAGCCGGGCGCGGTCAACTGAAGCTTTCTTT. As protein: CASSRARSTEAFF. Full variable domain (missing parts from reference TRBV5-1 and TRBJ1-1): KAGVTQTPRYLIKTRGQQVTLSCSPISGHRSVSWYQQTPGQGLQFLFEYFSETQRNKGNFPGRFSGRQFSNSRSEMNVSTLELGDSALYLCASSRARSTEAFFGQGTRLTVV.

The genes are TRBV7-9 and TRBJ1-1; unclear D gene. The CDR3 runs to 15 residues. Trimming took off 5 bases at V and 6 bases at J, with 19 bases between the two ends. The V gene's germline CDR1 is SEHNR and CDR2 FQNEAQ (reference sequence). CDR3 loop: CASSSRAPGLAEAFF. CDR3 coding DNA: TGTGCCAGCAGCAGCCGGGCCCCGGGTCTCGCTGAAGCTTTCTTT.

CDR3 region: CATSEPGQGNTGELFF. CDR3 DNA sequence: TGTGCCACCAGCGAACCGGGACAGGGGAACACCGGGGAGCTGTTTTTT. V and J are TRBV24-1 and TRBJ2-2; the match to TRBD1 covers 9 bases. Per germline, CDR1 KGHDR and CDR2 SFDVKD. V was pared by 7 bases and J by 1 base, with 6 bases of the junction left unmatched. The CDR3 covers 16 residues.

V usage is TRBV4-3 and J usage is TRBJ2-3; D gene ambiguous. The germline V and J ends were trimmed by 0 bases and 2 bases, with 9 bases remaining between them. The CDR3 length is 15 residues. Germline values: CDR1 LGHNA, CDR2 YSLEER. In nucleotides, the CDR3 is TGCGCCAGCAGCCAAGATGGGCTGCTCACAGATACGCAGTATTTT. Translation gives CASSQDGLLTDTQYF.

This chain joins TRBV28 and TRBJ2-3, with a weak D call TRBD2 (6 bases). There are 14 residues in the CDR3. The V gene's germline CDR1 is MDHEN and CDR2 SYDVKM. V was shortened by 3 bases and J by 6 bases, with 13 bases between the two germline ends. CDR3 nucleotides: TGTGCCAGCAGTTTTGTCATTGGGGGGGATACGCAGTATTTT. It yields the protein CASSFVIGGDTQYF.

This chain connects TRBV5-1 to TRBJ2-1; tentative D call: TRBD1 (6 bases). Germline CDR1 SGHRS, CDR2 YFSETQ. The CDR3 has 13 residues. V lost 4 bases and J lost 9, with 14 bases in between. The CDR3 sequence: CASSEDSFGEQFF. DNA of the CDR3: TGCGCCAGCAGCGAGGACAGCTTCGGTGAGCAGTTCTTC. The whole variable domain, remainder taken from reference TRBV5-1 and TRBJ2-1, is KAGVTQTPRYLIKTRGQQVTLSCSPISGHRSVSWYQQTPGQGLQFLFEYFSETQRNKGNFPGRFSGRQFSNSRSEMNVSTLELGDSALYLCASSEDSFGEQFFGPGTRLTVL.

The genes are TRBV3-1 (or the pseudogene TRBV3-2) and TRBJ1-6; TRBD1 is a possible D gene (6 bases). The CDR3 runs to 12 residues. The V and J ends lost 4 bases and 9 bases respectively, with 7 bases between them. CDR1 is LGHDT and CDR2 is YNNKEL in the germline V gene (reference sequence). The CDR3 DNA reads as TGTGCCAGCAGCCGGGGGCCTTCACCCCTCCACTTT. It specifies CASSRGPSPLHF.